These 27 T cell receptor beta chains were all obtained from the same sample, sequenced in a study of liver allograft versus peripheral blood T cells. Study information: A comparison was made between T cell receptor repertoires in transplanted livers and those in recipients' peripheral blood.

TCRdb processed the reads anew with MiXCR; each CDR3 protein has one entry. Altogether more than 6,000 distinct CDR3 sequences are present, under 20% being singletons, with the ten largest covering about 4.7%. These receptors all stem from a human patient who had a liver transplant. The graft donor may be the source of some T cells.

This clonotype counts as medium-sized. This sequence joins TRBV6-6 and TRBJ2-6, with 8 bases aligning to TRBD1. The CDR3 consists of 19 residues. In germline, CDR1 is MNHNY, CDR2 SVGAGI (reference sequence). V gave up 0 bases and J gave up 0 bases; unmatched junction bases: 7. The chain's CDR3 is CASSYSRQGFLSGANVLTF. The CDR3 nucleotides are TGTGCCAGCAGTTACTCGCGACAGGGGTTTCTCTCTGGGGCCAACGTCCTGACTTTC.

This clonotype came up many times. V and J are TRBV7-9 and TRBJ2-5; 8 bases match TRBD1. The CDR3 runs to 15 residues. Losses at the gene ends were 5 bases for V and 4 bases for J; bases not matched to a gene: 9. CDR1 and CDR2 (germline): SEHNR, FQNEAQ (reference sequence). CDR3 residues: CASSPLTGAGETQYF. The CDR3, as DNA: TGTGCCAGCAGCCCCTTGACAGGGGCAGGAGAGACCCAGTACTTC. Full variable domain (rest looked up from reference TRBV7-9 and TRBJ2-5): DTGVSQNPRHKITKRGQNVTFRCDPISEHNRLYWYRQTLGQGPEFLTYFQNEAQLEKSRLLSDRFSAERPKGSFSTLEIQRTEQGDSAMYLCASSPLTGAGETQYFGPGTRLLVL.

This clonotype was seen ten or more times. The CDR3 here is CSVAGGTDTQYF. The CDR3 DNA is TGCAGCGTTGCTGGCGGCACAGATACGCAGTATTTT. This chain connects TRBV29-1 to TRBJ2-3; D ambiguous. CDR1 is SQVTM and CDR2 is ANQGSEA in the germline V gene. The CDR3 length is 12 residues. The V gene lost 4 bases and the J gene lost 1 base, with 6 bases spanning the gap.

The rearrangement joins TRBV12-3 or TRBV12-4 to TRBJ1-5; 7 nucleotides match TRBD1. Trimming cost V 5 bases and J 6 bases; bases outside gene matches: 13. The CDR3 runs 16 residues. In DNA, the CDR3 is TGTGCCAGCAGTCCTCGGACAGGTTTACTGAGTCAGCCCCAGCATTTT. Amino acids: CASSPRTGLLSQPQHF.

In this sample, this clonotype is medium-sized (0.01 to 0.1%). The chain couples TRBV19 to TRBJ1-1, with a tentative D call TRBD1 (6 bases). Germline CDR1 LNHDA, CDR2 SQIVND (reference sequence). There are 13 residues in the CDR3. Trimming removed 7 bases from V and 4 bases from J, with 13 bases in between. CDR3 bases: TGTGCCAGTAAAGGACAGATGGGCACTGAAGCTTTCTTT. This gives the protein CASKGQMGTEAFF. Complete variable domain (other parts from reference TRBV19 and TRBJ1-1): DGGITQSPKYLFRKEGQNVTLSCEQNLNHDAMYWYRQDPGQGLRLIYYSQIVNDFQKGDIAEGYSVSREKKESFPLTVTSAQKNPTAFYLCASKGQMGTEAFFGQGTRLTVV.

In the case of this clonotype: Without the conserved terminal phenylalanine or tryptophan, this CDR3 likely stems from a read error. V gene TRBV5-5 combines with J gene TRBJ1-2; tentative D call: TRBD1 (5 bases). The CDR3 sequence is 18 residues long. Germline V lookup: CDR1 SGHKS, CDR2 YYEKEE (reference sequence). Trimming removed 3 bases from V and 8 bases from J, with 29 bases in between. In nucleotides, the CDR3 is TGTGCCAGCAGCTCCCAGGGAGGGCGTCTTCAAGGGGTTTCGGGCTACACCCTC. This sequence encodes CASSSQGGRLQGVSGYTL.

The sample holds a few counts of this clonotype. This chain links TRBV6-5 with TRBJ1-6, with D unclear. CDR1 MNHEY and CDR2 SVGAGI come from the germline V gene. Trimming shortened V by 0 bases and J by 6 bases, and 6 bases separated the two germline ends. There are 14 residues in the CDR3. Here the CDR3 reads CASSYSYSNSPLHF. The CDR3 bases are TGTGCCAGCAGTTACTCGTACTCTAATTCACCCCTCCACTTT.

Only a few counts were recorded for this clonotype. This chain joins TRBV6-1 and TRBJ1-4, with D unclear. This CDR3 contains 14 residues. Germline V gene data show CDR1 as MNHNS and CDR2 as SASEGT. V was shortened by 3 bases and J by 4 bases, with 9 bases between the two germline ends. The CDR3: CASSESLRNEKLFF. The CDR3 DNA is TGTGCCAGCAGTGAGAGCTTACGTAATGAAAAACTGTTTTTT.

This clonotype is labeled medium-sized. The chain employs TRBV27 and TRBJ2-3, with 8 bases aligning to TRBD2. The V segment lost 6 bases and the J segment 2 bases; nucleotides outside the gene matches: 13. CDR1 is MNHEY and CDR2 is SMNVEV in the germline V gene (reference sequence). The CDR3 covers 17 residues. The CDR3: CASSRSTGGEYTDTQYF. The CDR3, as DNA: TGTGCCAGCAGCCGGAGTACGGGGGGGGAATACACAGATACGCAGTATTTT.

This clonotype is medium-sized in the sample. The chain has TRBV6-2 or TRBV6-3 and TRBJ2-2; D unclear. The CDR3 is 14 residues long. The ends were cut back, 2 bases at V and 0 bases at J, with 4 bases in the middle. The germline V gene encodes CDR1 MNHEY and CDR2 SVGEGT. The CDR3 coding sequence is TGTGCCAGCAGTTACCCGGCGAACACCGGGGAGCTGTTTTTT. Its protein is CASSYPANTGELFF.

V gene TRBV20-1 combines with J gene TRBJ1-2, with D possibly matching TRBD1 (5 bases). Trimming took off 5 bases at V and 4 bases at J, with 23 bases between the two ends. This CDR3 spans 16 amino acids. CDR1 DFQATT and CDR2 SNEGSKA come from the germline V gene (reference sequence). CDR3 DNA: TGCAGTGCTCCTCAGGTGGGCACAGGACGAGGCTATGGCTACACCTTC. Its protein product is CSAPQVGTGRGYGYTF.

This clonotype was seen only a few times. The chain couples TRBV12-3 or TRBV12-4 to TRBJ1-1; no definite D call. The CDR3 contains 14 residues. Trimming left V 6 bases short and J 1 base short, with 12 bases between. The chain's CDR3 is CASSLSTANTEAFF. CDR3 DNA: TGTGCCAGCAGCCTCTCGACCGCGAACACTGAAGCTTTCTTT.

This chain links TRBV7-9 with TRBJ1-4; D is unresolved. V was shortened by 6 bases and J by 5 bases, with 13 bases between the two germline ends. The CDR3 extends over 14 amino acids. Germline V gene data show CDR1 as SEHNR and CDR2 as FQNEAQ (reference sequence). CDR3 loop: CASSITTENEKLFF. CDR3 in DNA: TGTGCCAGCAGTATCACTACCGAGAATGAAAAACTGTTTTTT.

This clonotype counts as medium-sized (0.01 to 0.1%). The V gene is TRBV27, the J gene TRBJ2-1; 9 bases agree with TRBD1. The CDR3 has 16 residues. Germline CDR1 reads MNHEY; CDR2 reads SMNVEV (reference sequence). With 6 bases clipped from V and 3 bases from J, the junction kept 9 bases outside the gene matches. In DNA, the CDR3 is TGTGCCAGCAGCCCAGACACAGGGGGCTTCTACAATGAGCAGTTCTTC. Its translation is CASSPDTGGFYNEQFF.

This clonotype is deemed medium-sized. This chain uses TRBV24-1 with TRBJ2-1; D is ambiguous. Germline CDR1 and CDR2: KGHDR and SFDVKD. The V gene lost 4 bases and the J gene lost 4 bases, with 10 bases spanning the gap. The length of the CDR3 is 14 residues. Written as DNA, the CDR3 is TGTGCCACCAGTGAACAAGACAATTACAATGAGCAGTTCTTC. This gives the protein CATSEQDNYNEQFF.

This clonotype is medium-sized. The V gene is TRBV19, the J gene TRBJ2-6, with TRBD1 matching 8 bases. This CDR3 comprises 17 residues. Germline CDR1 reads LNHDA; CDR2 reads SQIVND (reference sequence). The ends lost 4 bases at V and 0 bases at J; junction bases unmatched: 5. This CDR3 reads CASSTRTGSSGANVLTF. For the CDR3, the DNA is TGTGCCAGTAGTACACGGACAGGGTCCTCTGGGGCCAACGTCCTGACTTTC.

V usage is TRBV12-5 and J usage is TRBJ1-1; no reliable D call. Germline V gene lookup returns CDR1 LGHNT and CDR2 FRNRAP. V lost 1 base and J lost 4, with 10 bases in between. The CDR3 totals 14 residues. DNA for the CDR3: TGTGCTAGTGGTTTGGACGGGAGTATCACTGAAGCTTTCTTT. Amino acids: CASGLDGSITEAFF.

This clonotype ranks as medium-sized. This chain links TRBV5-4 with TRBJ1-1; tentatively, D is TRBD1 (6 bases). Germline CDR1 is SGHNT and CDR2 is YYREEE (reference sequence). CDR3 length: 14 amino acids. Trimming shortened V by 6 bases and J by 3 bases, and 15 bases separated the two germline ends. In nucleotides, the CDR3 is TGTGCCAGCAAGGGGACAAGGTCGGACACTGAAGCTTTCTTT. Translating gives CASKGTRSDTEAFF.

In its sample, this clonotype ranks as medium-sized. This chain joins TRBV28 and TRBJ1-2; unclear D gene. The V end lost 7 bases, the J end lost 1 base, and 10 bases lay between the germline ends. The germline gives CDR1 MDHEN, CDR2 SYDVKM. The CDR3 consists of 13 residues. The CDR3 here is CASNPGDNYGYTF. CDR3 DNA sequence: TGTGCCAGCAACCCGGGAGATAACTATGGCTACACCTTC.

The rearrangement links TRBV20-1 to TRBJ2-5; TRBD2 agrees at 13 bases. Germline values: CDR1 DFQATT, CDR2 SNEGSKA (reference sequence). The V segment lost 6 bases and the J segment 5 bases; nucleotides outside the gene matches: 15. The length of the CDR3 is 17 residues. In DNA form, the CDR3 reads TGCAGTGCACCTCCCGGGACTAGCGGGATTTGGGGGGAGACCCAGTACTTC. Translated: CSAPPGTSGIWGETQYF.

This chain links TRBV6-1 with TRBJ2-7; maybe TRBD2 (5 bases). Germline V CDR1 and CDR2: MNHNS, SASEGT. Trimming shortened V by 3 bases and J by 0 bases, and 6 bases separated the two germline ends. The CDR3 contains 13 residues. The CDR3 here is CASSDRDSYEQYF. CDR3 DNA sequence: TGTGCCAGCAGTGACCGGGACTCCTACGAGCAGTACTTC.

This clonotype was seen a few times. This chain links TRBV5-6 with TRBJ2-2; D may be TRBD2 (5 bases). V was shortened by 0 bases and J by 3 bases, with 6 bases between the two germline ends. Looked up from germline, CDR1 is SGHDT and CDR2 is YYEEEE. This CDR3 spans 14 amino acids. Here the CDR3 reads CASSLGEYTGELFF. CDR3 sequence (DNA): TGTGCCAGCAGCTTGGGGGAGTACACCGGGGAGCTGTTTTTT.

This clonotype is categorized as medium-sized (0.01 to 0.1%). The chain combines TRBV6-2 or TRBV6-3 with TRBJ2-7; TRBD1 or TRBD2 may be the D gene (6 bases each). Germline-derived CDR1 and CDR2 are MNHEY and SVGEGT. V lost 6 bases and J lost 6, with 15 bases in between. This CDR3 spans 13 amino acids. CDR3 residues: CASSHSGGGEQYF. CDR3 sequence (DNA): TGTGCCAGCAGCCACTCCGGGGGCGGCGAGCAGTACTTC.

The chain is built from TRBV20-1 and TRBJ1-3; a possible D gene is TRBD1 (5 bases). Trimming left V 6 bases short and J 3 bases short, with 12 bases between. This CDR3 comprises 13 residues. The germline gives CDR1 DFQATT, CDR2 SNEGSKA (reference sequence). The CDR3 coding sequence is TGCAGTGCCACCGACAGTGTTGGAAACACCATATATTTT. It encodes CSATDSVGNTIYF.

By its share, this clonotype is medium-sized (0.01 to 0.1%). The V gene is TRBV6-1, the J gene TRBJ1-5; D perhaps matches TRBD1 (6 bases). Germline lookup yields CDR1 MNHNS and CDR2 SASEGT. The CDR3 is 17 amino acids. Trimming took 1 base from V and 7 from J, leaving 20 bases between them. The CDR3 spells CASSEDLWTNQGQPQHF. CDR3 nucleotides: TGTGCCAGCAGTGAAGATTTGTGGACAAACCAGGGGCAGCCCCAGCATTTT.

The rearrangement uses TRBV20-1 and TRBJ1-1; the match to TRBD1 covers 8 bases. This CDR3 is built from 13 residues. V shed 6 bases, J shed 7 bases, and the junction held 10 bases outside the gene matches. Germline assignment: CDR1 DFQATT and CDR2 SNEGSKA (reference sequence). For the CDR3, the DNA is TGCAGTGCCCCCAGGACAGGGAGTGGTGAAGCTTTCTTT. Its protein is CSAPRTGSGEAFF.

CDR3 nucleotides: TGTGCCAGCAGCCGCCCGGCAGGACTCACTGAAGCTTTCTTT. Its translation: CASSRPAGLTEAFF. The V and J genes are TRBV12-3 or TRBV12-4 and TRBJ1-1, with D hard to call. The CDR3 loop spans 14 amino acids. The V end lost 6 bases, the J end lost 4 bases, and 15 bases lay between the germline ends.